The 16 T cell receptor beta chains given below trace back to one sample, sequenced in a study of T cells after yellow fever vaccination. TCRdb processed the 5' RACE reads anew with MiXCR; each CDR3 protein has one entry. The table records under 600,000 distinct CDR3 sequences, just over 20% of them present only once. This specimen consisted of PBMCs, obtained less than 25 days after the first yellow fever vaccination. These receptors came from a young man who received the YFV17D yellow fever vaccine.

As DNA, the CDR3 is TGCAGTGCTAGAGCAGGGCTAGCCTACGAGCAGTACTTC. Its protein is CSARAGLAYEQYF. The J gene is TRBJ2-7, the V gene TRBV20-1; D might be TRBD1 (5 bases). The CDR3 is made up of 13 amino acids. The V end was cut by 1 base, the J end by 2 bases, with 9 bases between. The germline CDR1 and CDR2 sequences are DFQATT and SNEGSKA (reference sequence).

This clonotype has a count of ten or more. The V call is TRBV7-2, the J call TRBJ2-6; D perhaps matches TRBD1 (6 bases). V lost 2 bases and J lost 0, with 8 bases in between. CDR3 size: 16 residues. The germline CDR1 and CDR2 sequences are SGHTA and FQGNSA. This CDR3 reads CASSLQGPSGANVLTF. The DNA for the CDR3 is TGTGCCAGCAGCTTACAGGGGCCCTCTGGGGCCAACGTCCTGACTTTC. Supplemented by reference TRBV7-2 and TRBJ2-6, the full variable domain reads GAGVSQSPSNKVTEKGKDVELRCDPISGHTALYWYRQSLGQGLEFLIYFQGNSAPDKSGLPSDRFSAERTGGSVSTLTIQRTQQEDSAVYLCASSLQGPSGANVLTFGAGSRLTVL.

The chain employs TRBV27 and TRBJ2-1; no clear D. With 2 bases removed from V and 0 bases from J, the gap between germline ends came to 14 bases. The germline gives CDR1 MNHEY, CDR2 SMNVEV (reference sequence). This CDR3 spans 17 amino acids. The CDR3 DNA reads TGTGCCAGCAGTTTAGGAGCCAGCTTGAGCTCCTACAATGAGCAGTTCTTC. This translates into CASSLGASLSSYNEQFF.

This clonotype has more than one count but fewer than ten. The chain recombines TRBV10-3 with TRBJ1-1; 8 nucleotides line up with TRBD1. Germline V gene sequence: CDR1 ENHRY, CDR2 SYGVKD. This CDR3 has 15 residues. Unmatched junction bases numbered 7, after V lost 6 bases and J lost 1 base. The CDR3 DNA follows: TGTGCCATCAGCCTAGACAGGGGTAAGAACACTGAAGCTTTCTTT. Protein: CAISLDRGKNTEAFF.

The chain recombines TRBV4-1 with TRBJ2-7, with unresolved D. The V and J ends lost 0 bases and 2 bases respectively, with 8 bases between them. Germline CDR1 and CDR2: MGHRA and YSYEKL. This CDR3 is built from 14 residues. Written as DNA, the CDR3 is TGCGCCAGCAGCCAAGATCACAGCACCTACGAGCAGTACTTC. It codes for CASSQDHSTYEQYF.

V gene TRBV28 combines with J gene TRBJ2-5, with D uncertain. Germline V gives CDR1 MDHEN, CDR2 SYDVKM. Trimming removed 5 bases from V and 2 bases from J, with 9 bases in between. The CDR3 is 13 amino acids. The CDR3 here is CASSPYVQETQYF. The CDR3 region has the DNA TGTGCCAGCAGTCCTTATGTACAAGAGACCCAGTACTTC.

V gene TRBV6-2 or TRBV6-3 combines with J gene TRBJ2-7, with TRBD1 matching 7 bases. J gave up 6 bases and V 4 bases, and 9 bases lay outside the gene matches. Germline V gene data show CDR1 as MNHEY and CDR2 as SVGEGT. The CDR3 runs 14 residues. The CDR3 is CASSLYRGKSEQYV. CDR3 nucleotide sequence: TGTGCCAGCAGTTTGTACAGGGGAAAATCCGAGCAGTACGTC.

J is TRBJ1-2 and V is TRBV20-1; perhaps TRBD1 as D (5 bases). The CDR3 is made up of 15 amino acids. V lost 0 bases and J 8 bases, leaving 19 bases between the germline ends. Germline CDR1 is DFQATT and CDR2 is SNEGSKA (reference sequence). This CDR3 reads CSAREVRDLAGGYTF. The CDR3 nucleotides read TGCAGTGCTAGAGAAGTCCGGGACCTCGCAGGGGGCTACACCTTC.

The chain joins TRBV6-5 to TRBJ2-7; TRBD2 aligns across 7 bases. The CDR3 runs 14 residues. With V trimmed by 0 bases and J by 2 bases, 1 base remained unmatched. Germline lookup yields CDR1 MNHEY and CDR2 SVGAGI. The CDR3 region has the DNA TGTGCCAGCAGTTACTCCGCGGGGGCCTACGAGCAGTACGTC. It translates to CASSYSAGAYEQYV.

CDR3 DNA sequence: TGCGCCAGCAGCTTTCTAGCGGGGGCACAAGAGACCCAGTACTTC. Translation gives CASSFLAGAQETQYF. V usage is TRBV5-1 and J usage is TRBJ2-5; 10 bases match TRBD2. Germline V gene sequence: CDR1 SGHRS, CDR2 YFSETQ. V dropped 2 bases and J dropped 2; count of bases not matched to a gene: 3. This CDR3 has 15 amino acids.

CDR3 sequence: CASSPGGLNTEAFF. In DNA form, the CDR3 reads TGTGCCAGCAGCCCGGGGGGGCTGAACACTGAAGCTTTCTTT. The chain couples TRBV6-1 to TRBJ1-1, with D tentatively TRBD1 (6 bases). This CDR3 contains 14 residues. Germline CDR1 reads MNHNS; CDR2 reads SASEGT. V was cut by 6 bases and J by 0 bases, with 11 bases left in between.

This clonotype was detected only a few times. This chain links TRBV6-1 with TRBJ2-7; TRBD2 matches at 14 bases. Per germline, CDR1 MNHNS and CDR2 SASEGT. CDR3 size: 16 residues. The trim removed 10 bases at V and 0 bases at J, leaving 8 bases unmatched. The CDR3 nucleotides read TGTGCCACCCGGGGGGGACTAGCGGGGGTCTCCTACGAGCAGTACTTC. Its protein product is CATRGGLAGVSYEQYF.

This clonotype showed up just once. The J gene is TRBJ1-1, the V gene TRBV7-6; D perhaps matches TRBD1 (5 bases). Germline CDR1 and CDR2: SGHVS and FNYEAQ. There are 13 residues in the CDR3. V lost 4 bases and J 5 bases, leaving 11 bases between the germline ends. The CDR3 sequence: CASSWTPRTEAFF. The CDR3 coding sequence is TGTGCCAGCAGCTGGACACCGAGGACTGAAGCTTTCTTT.

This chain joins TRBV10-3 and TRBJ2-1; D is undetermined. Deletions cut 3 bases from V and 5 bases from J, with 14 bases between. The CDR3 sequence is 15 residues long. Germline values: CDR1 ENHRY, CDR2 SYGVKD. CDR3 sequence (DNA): TGTGCCATCAGTGAAACAGAAAGTATGAACAATGAGCAGTTCTTC. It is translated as CAISETESMNNEQFF.

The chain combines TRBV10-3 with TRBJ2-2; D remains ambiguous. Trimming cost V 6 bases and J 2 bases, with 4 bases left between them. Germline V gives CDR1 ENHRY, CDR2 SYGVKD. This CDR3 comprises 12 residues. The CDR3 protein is CAIRSNTGELFF. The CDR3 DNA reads TGTGCCATCAGATCAAACACCGGGGAGCTGTTTTTT.

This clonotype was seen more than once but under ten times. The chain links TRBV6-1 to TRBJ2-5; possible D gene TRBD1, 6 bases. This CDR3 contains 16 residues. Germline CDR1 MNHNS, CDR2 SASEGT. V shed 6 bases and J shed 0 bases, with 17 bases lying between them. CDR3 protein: CASRRWPDRYQETQYF. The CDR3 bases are TGTGCCAGCAGACGATGGCCGGACAGATACCAAGAGACCCAGTACTTC.